This entry is about one TCR beta chain. The data belong to a study of T cell changes during pregnancy in multiple sclerosis. The data were produced by immunoSEQ multiplex PCR, yet TCRdb's version contains in-frame clones alone and is incomplete. Found here are some 75,000 clones, nearly 95% of them singletons; the top ten hold more than 0.85%. This CDR3 region has 19 residues. This TCR came from a female donor with multiple sclerosis, enrolled in a pregnancy study. The sequences come from peripheral blood, collected in the second trimester of pregnancy. This rearrangement joins TRBV1 to TRBJ2-3; TRBD1, the table's D call, was not compared with the DNA. TRBV1 is a listed pseudogene. The CDR3 reads CTSSPCTPRWLPSRDTQYF. CDR3 sequence (DNA): TGCACCAGCAGCCCATGCACCCCCAGGTGGCTCCCGAGCCGAGATACGCAGTATTTT.